A single sample is the source of the 23 T cell receptor beta chains below, sequenced in a study of blood T cell repertoires in COVID-19. Assay: immunoSEQ multiplex PCR; the TCRdb copy retains only in-frame clones and omits some. The profile shows roughly 250,000 clones, around 90% of them singletons. The sequenced sample was peripheral blood. The receptor set was obtained from a woman aged 25 to 39 with acute or convalescent COVID-19.

V gene TRBV10-2 combines with J gene TRBJ2-5; TRBD2 aligns across 11 bases. Germline values: CDR1 WSHSY, CDR2 SAAADI. Trimming removed 4 bases from V and 2 bases from J; junction bases left unmatched: 12. The CDR3 is 18 amino acids. The CDR3: CASSGGLLAGGRQETQYF. The CDR3 DNA reads TGCGCCAGCAGTGGGGGACTTTTAGCGGGAGGGCGACAAGAGACCCAGTACTTC.

The chain is built from TRBV7-2 and TRBJ2-3; D might be TRBD1 (5 bases). Between the trimmed V and J ends, which lost 1 base and 1 base, there was a span of 9 bases. CDR1 and CDR2 (germline): SGHTA, FQGNSA. CDR3 size: 15 residues. The CDR3 region is CASSLVTVGTDTQYF. CDR3 DNA: TGTGCCAGCAGCTTAGTGACAGTCGGCACAGATACGCAGTATTTT.

As regards this clone: Other DNA sequences from this sample encode an identical CDR3 as well. This rearrangement joins TRBV19 to TRBJ1-3, with a possible D match to TRBD1 (6 bases). Germline CDR1 is LNHDA and CDR2 is SQIVND (reference sequence). This CDR3 region has 15 residues. The germline V and J ends were trimmed by 4 bases and 0 bases, with 10 bases remaining between them. The CDR3 region is CASSTGQSSGNTIYF. The DNA of the CDR3 is TGTGCCAGTAGTACCGGACAGAGCTCTGGAAACACCATATATTTT.

This sequence joins TRBV12-3 or TRBV12-4 and TRBJ1-2; TRBD1 aligns across 10 bases. Unmatched junction bases numbered 7, after V lost 11 bases and J lost 4 bases. The CDR3 is made up of 13 amino acids. The DNA for the CDR3 is TGTGCCGGCACCGGGACAGGGGTCTATGGCTACACCTTC. Protein: CAGTGTGVYGYTF.

The CDR3 region has the DNA TGTGCCAGCAGTGCCGTCACAACCTACGAGCAGTACTTC. As protein: CASSAVTTYEQYF. The V gene is TRBV6-6, the J gene TRBJ2-7; D not resolved. The CDR3 spans 13 residues. From germline, CDR1 is MNHNY and CDR2 SVGAGI (reference sequence). V lost 5 bases, J lost 2 bases, and 10 bases lay in between.

The V and J genes are TRBV19 and TRBJ2-7; D gene uncertain. The V gene lost 4 bases and the J gene lost 6 bases, with 16 bases spanning the gap. The CDR3 length is 14 residues. Germline V gives CDR1 LNHDA, CDR2 SQIVND (reference sequence). This chain's CDR3 is CASSTYHPGAEQYF. CDR3 nucleotide sequence: TGTGCCAGTAGTACATATCATCCGGGTGCCGAGCAGTACTTC. The full variable domain, in which reference TRBV19 and TRBJ2-7 provide the parts outside the CDR3, is DGGITQSPKYLFRKEGQNVTLSCEQNLNHDAMYWYRQDPGQGLRLIYYSQIVNDFQKGDIAEGYSVSREKKESFPLTVTSAQKNPTAFYLCASSTYHPGAEQYFGPGTRLTVT.

The V call is TRBV9, the J call TRBJ2-5, with 10 bases fitting TRBD2. Germline-derived CDR1 and CDR2 are SGDLS and YYNGEE. The V segment lost 0 bases and the J segment 4 bases; nucleotides outside the gene matches: 9. This CDR3 has 17 residues. The CDR3: CASSVDPAGGPLETQYF. The CDR3 DNA reads as TGTGCCAGCAGCGTAGACCCAGCGGGAGGGCCCCTAGAGACCCAGTACTTC.

The V gene is TRBV14, the J gene TRBJ1-2, with D possibly TRBD1 on 6 matching bases. Germline V lookup: CDR1 SGHDN, CDR2 FVKESK. Trimming stripped 5 bases from V and 2 bases from J, with 9 bases between. The CDR3 is 13 amino acids. The CDR3: CASSTDRNYGYTF. The CDR3 DNA follows: TGTGCCAGCAGCACGGACAGAAACTATGGCTACACCTTC.

V is TRBV10-1 and J is TRBJ1-5; 9 positions match TRBD1. Germline V CDR1 and CDR2: WNHNN, SYGVQD (reference sequence). V was pared by 2 bases and J by 1 base, with 3 bases of the junction left unmatched. CDR3 size: 16 residues. This CDR3 reads CASSEIGTGSNQPQHF. The CDR3 DNA reads TGCGCCAGCAGTGAGATCGGGACAGGGAGCAATCAGCCCCAGCATTTT.

The chain uses TRBV5-1 and TRBJ2-5, with 10 bases fitting TRBD1. Germline V gene lookup returns CDR1 SGHRS and CDR2 YFSETQ. This CDR3 comprises 14 residues. The V gene end was trimmed by 4 bases and the J gene end by 5 bases; junction bases not matched to a gene: 5. CDR3 residues: CASSATGGSETQYF. The CDR3 nucleotides are TGCGCCAGCAGCGCGACAGGGGGCTCGGAGACCCAGTACTTC. The complete variable domain, with remaining parts taken from reference TRBV5-1 and TRBJ2-5, reads KAGVTQTPRYLIKTRGQQVTLSCSPISGHRSVSWYQQTPGQGLQFLFEYFSETQRNKGNFPGRFSGRQFSNSRSEMNVSTLELGDSALYLCASSATGGSETQYFGPGTRLLVL.

This sequence joins TRBV24-1 and TRBJ2-3, with a weak D call TRBD2 (5 bases). Trimming pared 6 bases from V and 2 bases from J, leaving 23 bases between. Germline V lookup: CDR1 KGHDR, CDR2 SFDVKD. This CDR3 is built from 18 residues. The CDR3 DNA sequence: TGTGCCACCAGTTTAATCCTTAGAGGACTCCTTGACACAGATACGCAGTATTTT. Amino acids: CATSLILRGLLDTDTQYF.

CDR3 protein: CASGGAAGKNEQFF. The CDR3 DNA reads TGTGCCAGTGGGGGGGCGGCAGGTAAAAATGAGCAGTTCTTC. The chain is built from TRBV9 and TRBJ2-1; D is possibly TRBD2 (7 bases). The CDR3 runs to 14 residues. The V end was cut by 8 bases, the J end by 7 bases, with 19 bases between. Per the germline V gene, CDR1 is SGDLS and CDR2 is YYNGEE.

The chain couples TRBV7-9 to TRBJ2-3, with TRBD1 as a possible D gene (6 bases). CDR1 and CDR2 from the germline V gene are SEHNR and FQNEAQ (reference sequence). The germline V and J ends were trimmed by 1 base and 0 bases, with 14 bases remaining between them. This CDR3 spans 17 amino acids. The CDR3 region is CASSLVAGGTSTDTQYF. CDR3 DNA: TGTGCCAGCAGCTTAGTAGCTGGGGGCACTAGCACAGATACGCAGTATTTT.

The chain has TRBV6-2 or TRBV6-3 and TRBJ2-1; 7 positions agree with TRBD2. The CDR3 runs 13 residues. Germline CDR1 MNHEY, CDR2 SVGEGT. V lost 6 bases to trimming and J lost 5 bases; unmatched junction nucleotides: 4. CDR3 residues: CASSTRGDNEQFF. The CDR3 DNA is TGTGCCAGCAGCACTCGGGGGGACAATGAGCAGTTCTTC.

The chain employs TRBV19 and TRBJ2-2; 7 nucleotides line up with TRBD1. This CDR3 spans 17 amino acids. Germline V gene sequence: CDR1 LNHDA, CDR2 SQIVND (reference sequence). The V and J ends lost 3 bases and 2 bases, in that order; junction bases with no gene match: 9. CDR3 protein: CASSIRSGTANTGELFF. In DNA form, the CDR3 reads TGTGCCAGTAGTATTCGGTCGGGGACAGCTAACACCGGGGAGCTGTTTTTT. Supplemented by reference TRBV19 and TRBJ2-2, the full variable domain reads DGGITQSPKYLFRKEGQNVTLSCEQNLNHDAMYWYRQDPGQGLRLIYYSQIVNDFQKGDIAEGYSVSREKKESFPLTVTSAQKNPTAFYLCASSIRSGTANTGELFFGEGSRLTVL.

The V and J genes are TRBV9 and TRBJ2-1; TRBD2 might be the D (5 bases). V lost 2 bases and J lost 6, with 15 bases in between. CDR1 and CDR2 (germline): SGDLS, YYNGEE. The CDR3 totals 15 residues. The CDR3 is CASSVLLALGNEQFF. In DNA, the CDR3 is TGTGCCAGCAGCGTTCTCCTAGCTTTAGGCAATGAGCAGTTCTTC.

The chain employs TRBV23-1 and TRBJ1-2, with D possibly being TRBD1 (6 bases). TRBV23-1 is an open reading frame whose function is uncertain. V was clipped by 4 bases and J by 8 bases, with 14 bases between them. The CDR3 runs 13 residues. CDR3 nucleotides: TGCGCCAGCAGTCGACAGGAGTCGCGGGGCTACACCTTC. Its translation: CASSRQESRGYTF.

The chain is built from TRBV9 and TRBJ2-7, with unresolved D. Germline-derived CDR1 and CDR2 are SGDLS and YYNGEE. Trimming removed 0 bases from V and 3 bases from J, with 10 bases in between. CDR3 length: 14 residues. This CDR3 reads CASSVAIYSYEQYF. CDR3 coding DNA: TGTGCCAGCAGCGTAGCTATTTACAGCTACGAGCAGTACTTC.

On this clone: A read error may produce the germline difference seen at one junction end. This chain links TRBV6-5 with TRBJ2-7, with D unresolved. CDR1 is MNHEY and CDR2 is SVGAGI in the germline V gene. The CDR3 spans 13 residues. The CDR3 DNA sequence: TGTGCCAGCAGTCAGGATGTACCTCTCGAGCTGTACTTC. Amino acid sequence: CASSQDVPLELYF.

The genes are TRBV5-1 and TRBJ2-1; 11 nucleotides line up with TRBD2. This CDR3 has 17 amino acids. With 4 bases clipped from V and 2 bases from J, the junction kept 8 bases outside the gene matches. Germline loops: CDR1 SGHRS, CDR2 YFSETQ. The CDR3 sequence: CASSPGTSGWTYNEQFF. The CDR3 DNA reads as TGCGCCAGCAGCCCCGGGACTAGCGGATGGACCTACAATGAGCAGTTCTTC.

The V gene is TRBV20-1, the J gene TRBJ2-1; 10 nucleotides match TRBD2. The germline V gene has CDR1 DFQATT and CDR2 SNEGSKA (reference sequence). J was trimmed by 13 bases and V by 6 bases; bases with no gene match: 6. The length of the CDR3 is 11 residues. The CDR3 DNA reads as TGCAGTGCCTCGGGACTAGCGTACCAGTTCTTC. Translated: CSASGLAYQFF.

The chain combines TRBV5-1 with TRBJ1-1, with D perhaps matching TRBD1 (5 bases). From germline, CDR1 is SGHRS and CDR2 YFSETQ. Trimming took 4 bases from V and 1 from J, leaving 14 bases between them. There are 15 residues in the CDR3. The CDR3 region has the DNA TGCGCCAGCAGCGCCCTGCTAACAGGGAACACTGAAGCTTTCTTT. As protein: CASSALLTGNTEAFF.

The V call is TRBV4-3, the J call TRBJ2-3; 8 bases fit TRBD2. Germline V gene data show CDR1 as LGHNA and CDR2 as YSLEER. J was trimmed by 5 bases and V by 0 bases; bases with no gene match: 10. The CDR3 totals 17 residues. The CDR3 is CASSQDLASGLKDTQYF. The CDR3, as DNA: TGCGCCAGCAGCCAAGATTTGGCTAGCGGGTTAAAAGATACGCAGTATTTT.